This TCR beta chain was sequenced for a study of response to subunit inactivated influenza vaccine listed by TCRdb under 2018. About the full investigation: To follow how T cells responded to a trivalent subunit inactivated influenza vaccine, the researchers relied on deep quantitative profiling of the T cell receptor repertoire.

Library creation used RT-PCR. The listed sequencing device is Illumina HiSeq 2500. TCRdb reran the public reads through fastp at Q25 and MiXCR, keeping productive beta chains. All rows with the same CDR3 protein become a single entry with the most common DNA and genes. The sample includes some 180,000 distinct CDR3 sequences, with about 9% observed a single time. About 11% of the sample is in the top ten clones. Study-wide findings and limitations: According to the authors, only a limited number of new T cells may be recruited by each seasonal influenza vaccination.

This clonotype was counted at least ten times. Its antigen has not been determined. Per-nucleotide qualities are absent, and no much larger clonotype sits a single base away. The CDR3 sequence holds 14 residues, the cysteine and phenylalanine included. The read is trimmed to its CDR3 DNA, 42 bases read in frame from base 1. Sequences MDHEN (CDR1) and SYDVKM (CDR2) are obtained from the germline V gene. V lost 3 bases and J lost 5 bases; the stretch between them is 13 bases long. Recombination joined TRBV28 with TRBJ2-5; 5 matching bases give a weak D call of TRBD2. The sequences come from non-naive T cells sorted from PBMCs, collected on the day of vaccination. The cell subset or site label, as the study defines it: memory T cell fraction. The clonotype comes from a man in his fifties or sixties who received an inactivated influenza vaccine. Donor details come from another sample of the same person, matched by shared clones. CDR3 sequence: CASSLWARRETQYF. The bases are TGTGCCAGCAGTTTGTGGGCAAGGAGGGAGACCCAGTACTTC.